The 30 T cell receptor beta chains below all came from one sample that was sequenced in a study of early T cells in non-severe SARS-CoV-2 infection (dated by TCRdb to about 2021). The library was built by means of 5' RACE. Sequencing was performed on a NextSeq 500. TCRdb reprocessed the public reads (quality trimming at Q25 with fastp, clone calling with MiXCR) and kept in-frame beta chains. Rows with one shared CDR3 protein collapse into an entry with the most common genes and DNA. This sample lists more than 95,000 distinct CDR3 sequences; about 15% were detected once. The top ten clonotypes cover just over 20% of the sample. Sequencing used whole blood. The receptors come from an adult who was a healthcare worker with PCR-confirmed SARS-CoV-2 infection or an uninfected control (not recorded which).

This clonotype has a handful of counts. This chain joins TRBV12-3 or TRBV12-4 and TRBJ1-4; 7 nucleotides match TRBD1. There are 13 residues in the CDR3. Trimming removed 3 bases from V and 8 bases from J; junction bases left unmatched: 3. This CDR3 is CASSFVTGEKLFF. The CDR3 DNA reads TGTGCCAGCAGTTTCGTGACAGGGGAAAAACTGTTTTTT.

The chain combines TRBV6-5 with TRBJ2-2; TRBD1 might be the D (5 bases). There are 14 residues in the CDR3. Germline V gene lookup returns CDR1 MNHEY and CDR2 SVGAGI. V dropped 3 bases and J dropped 4 bases, with 9 bases sitting between them. The CDR3 sequence is CASSYLDSTGELFF. DNA for the CDR3: TGTGCCAGCAGTTATTTAGACAGCACCGGGGAGCTGTTTTTT.

This clonotype was picked up a small number of times. The genes are TRBV14 and TRBJ2-7; 12 nucleotides line up with TRBD1. The CDR3 extends over 15 amino acids. The junction had 7 bases not matched to a gene; V was cut back by 5 bases and J by 5 bases. The V gene's germline CDR1 is SGHDN and CDR2 FVKESK. CDR3 bases: TGTGCCAGCAGCATTCCGGGACAGGGGGCCAACGAGCAGTACTTC. Residues: CASSIPGQGANEQYF. The full variable domain, with the rest looked up from reference TRBV14 and TRBJ2-7, is EAGVTQFPSHSVIEKGQTVTLRCDPISGHDNLYWYRRVMGKEIKFLLHFVKESKQDESGMPNNRFLAERTGGTYSTLKVQPAELEDSGVYFCASSIPGQGANEQYFGPGTRLTVT.

This sequence joins TRBV3-1 and TRBJ1-1, with no clear D. Germline V lookup: CDR1 LGHDT, CDR2 YNNKEL (reference sequence). Trimming took off 5 bases at V and 5 bases at J, with 18 bases between the two ends. This CDR3 has 15 amino acids. The CDR3 DNA is TGTGCCAGCAGCTATACCCCTGCGGGTAGGACTGAAGCTTTCTTT. Encoded protein: CASSYTPAGRTEAFF.

There are many counts of this clonotype. The chain joins TRBV12-3 or TRBV12-4 to TRBJ1-2; the D gene is possibly TRBD1 (6 bases). The V and J ends lost 5 bases and 4 bases respectively, with 11 bases between them. This CDR3 region has 13 residues. The CDR3 loop is CASSLQGPYGYTF. The CDR3 bases are TGTGCCAGCAGTCTACAGGGACCCTATGGCTACACCTTC.

The chain couples TRBV10-3 to TRBJ2-7, with D tentatively TRBD1 (6 bases). V lost 2 bases and J lost 3, with 11 bases in between. Germline CDR1 reads ENHRY; CDR2 reads SYGVKD. The CDR3 is 14 residues long. In DNA form, the CDR3 reads TGTGCCATCAGTGAGAAGACAGGAGACTACGAGCAGTACTTC. Protein: CAISEKTGDYEQYF.

V is TRBV12-3 or TRBV12-4 and J is TRBJ2-1; maybe TRBD1 (6 bases). Trimming took off 6 bases at V and 8 bases at J, with 14 bases between the two ends. This CDR3 contains 13 residues. The CDR3 spells CASSSKNRDEQFF. The CDR3 bases are TGTGCCAGCAGCTCCAAAAACAGGGATGAGCAGTTCTTC.

Only a few counts were recorded for this clonotype. The chain uses TRBV7-2 and TRBJ2-1, with unresolved D. V was trimmed by 6 bases and J by 11 bases, leaving 17 bases between them. In germline, CDR1 is SGHTA, CDR2 FQGNSA. There are 13 residues in the CDR3. In DNA, the CDR3 is TGTGCCAGCAGTCGCGGACCTTCGGAGAAGCAGTTCTTC. Protein product: CASSRGPSEKQFF.

For this clonotype: A much larger clone lies a single base off, so this may be a read error. The J gene is TRBJ2-7, the V gene TRBV3-1; 7 nucleotides align to TRBD2. This CDR3 has 15 amino acids. V dropped 2 bases and J dropped 6; count of bases not matched to a gene: 10. Germline-derived CDR1 and CDR2 are LGHDT and YNNKEL (reference sequence). The CDR3 region is CASSQRAGRASEQYF. As DNA, the CDR3 is TGTGCCAGCAGCCAACGAGCGGGGAGGGCTTCCGAGCAGTACTTC.

The chain couples TRBV11-2 to TRBJ1-2, with TRBD1 matching over 9 bases. V shed 8 bases, J shed 7 bases, and the junction held 5 bases outside the gene matches. CDR3 length equals 12 residues. Germline values: CDR1 SGHAT, CDR2 FQNNGV. CDR3 coding DNA: TGTGCCAGCTCCCGGGACAGGGCTGGCTACACCTTC. Its protein is CASSRDRAGYTF.

This clonotype was seen more than once but under ten times. This chain connects TRBV20-1 to TRBJ2-5; 14 bases line up with TRBD2. Germline V gene data show CDR1 as DFQATT and CDR2 as SNEGSKA (reference sequence). Trimming removed 6 bases from V and 4 bases from J; junction bases left unmatched: 7. The CDR3 has 15 amino acids. Here the CDR3 reads CSATRGTSGGETQYF. The CDR3 nucleotides read TGCAGTGCCACTAGGGGGACTAGCGGGGGAGAGACCCAGTACTTC.

The rearrangement uses TRBV5-1 and TRBJ2-1, with 10 positions matching TRBD2. Trimming removed 4 bases from V and 4 bases from J; junction bases left unmatched: 17. This CDR3 region has 19 residues. Germline V gene data show CDR1 as SGHRS and CDR2 as YFSETQ. The CDR3 loop reads CASSPGGTSAAGTYNEQFF. The CDR3 nucleotides read TGCGCCAGCAGCCCTGGTGGGACTAGCGCGGCTGGGACGTACAATGAGCAGTTCTTC.

There are a few counts of this clonotype. The genes are TRBV18 and TRBJ1-1, with 11 bases matching TRBD1. Germline-derived CDR1 and CDR2 are KGHSH and LQKENI. CDR3 length equals 16 residues. Unmatched junction bases numbered 3, after V lost 3 bases and J lost 0 bases. CDR3 residues: CASSPAGQGVNTEAFF. CDR3 nucleotide sequence: TGTGCCAGCTCACCGGCGGGACAGGGGGTGAACACTGAAGCTTTCTTT.

This clonotype was observed a handful of times. The CDR3 coding sequence is TGCAGTGCAATCTCCGGGACTACTTGGAATGAGCAGTTCTTC. Encoded protein: CSAISGTTWNEQFF. This chain joins TRBV20-1 and TRBJ2-1; the match to TRBD2 covers 7 bases. J was trimmed by 7 bases and V by 6 bases; bases with no gene match: 12. The germline V gene has CDR1 DFQATT and CDR2 SNEGSKA (reference sequence). This CDR3 region has 14 residues.

V gene TRBV20-1 combines with J gene TRBJ1-3, with D perhaps matching TRBD1 (5 bases). V gave up 6 bases and J gave up 4 bases, with 10 bases separating them. CDR1 and CDR2 from the germline V gene are DFQATT and SNEGSKA (reference sequence). The CDR3 is made up of 12 amino acids. CDR3: CSAGGGGNTIYF. The DNA for the CDR3 is TGCAGTGCGGGGGGAGGAGGAAACACCATATATTTT.

The rearrangement links TRBV18 to TRBJ1-2; D not certain. V gave up 3 bases and J gave up 2 bases, with 7 bases separating them. Germline CDR1 is KGHSH and CDR2 is LQKENI. This CDR3 has 13 amino acids. DNA of the CDR3: TGTGCCAGCTCACCGGCCGGAAACTATGGCTACACCTTC. Residues: CASSPAGNYGYTF. Together with reference TRBV18 and TRBJ1-2, the CDR3 gives the full variable domain: NAGVMQNPRHLVRRRGQEARLRCSPMKGHSHVYWYRQLPEEGLKFMVYLQKENIIDESGMPKERFSAEFPKEGPSILRIQQVVRGDSAAYFCASSPAGNYGYTFGSGTRLTVV.

The table lists this clonotype with a few counts. The chain uses TRBV7-2 and TRBJ2-7; 8 nucleotides line up with TRBD1. The V segment lost 4 bases and the J segment 3 bases; nucleotides outside the gene matches: 8. The CDR3 contains 15 residues. Germline CDR1 and CDR2: SGHTA and FQGNSA. CDR3 DNA sequence: TGTGCCAGCAGCTCACCGGGACAGGTTAACTACGAGCAGTACTTC. Its protein is CASSSPGQVNYEQYF. The entire variable domain, with the rest obtained from reference TRBV7-2 and TRBJ2-7, is as follows: GAGVSQSPSNKVTEKGKDVELRCDPISGHTALYWYRQSLGQGLEFLIYFQGNSAPDKSGLPSDRFSAERTGGSVSTLTIQRTQQEDSAVYLCASSSPGQVNYEQYFGPGTRLTVT.

This clonotype was detected only a few times. The chain recombines TRBV5-1 with TRBJ2-5; perhaps TRBD1 as D (6 bases). This CDR3 is 15 amino acids long. Trimming shortened V by 3 bases and J by 1 base, and 13 bases separated the two germline ends. Germline V gene data show CDR1 as SGHRS and CDR2 as YFSETQ. CDR3 nucleotide sequence: TGCGCCAGCAGCTCCGATACAGGGAGCCAAGAGACCCAGTACTTC. This sequence encodes CASSSDTGSQETQYF.

This clonotype is medium-sized. The V gene is TRBV29-1, the J gene TRBJ1-2; D gene ambiguous. Trimming pared 4 bases from V and 8 bases from J, leaving 14 bases between. CDR1 SQVTM and CDR2 ANQGSEA come from the germline V gene. The CDR3 spans 12 residues. DNA of the CDR3: TGCAGCGTTGCGACACCCAAGGCGGGCTACACCTTC. This gives the protein CSVATPKAGYTF.

In this sample, this clonotype turned up a few times. The rearrangement joins TRBV5-1 to TRBJ2-1, with 10 bases aligning to TRBD2. Germline V gene sequence: CDR1 SGHRS, CDR2 YFSETQ. The CDR3 sequence is 15 residues long. The trim removed 0 bases at V and 10 bases at J, leaving 7 bases unmatched. Here the CDR3 reads CASSLASGGLSEQFF. Written as DNA, the CDR3 is TGCGCCAGCAGCTTGGCTAGCGGGGGCCTTTCGGAGCAGTTCTTC.

This clonotype was detected a few times. This sequence joins TRBV6-5 and TRBJ2-7; TRBD1 matches 10 bases. Germline V gives CDR1 MNHEY, CDR2 SVGAGI. This CDR3 has 16 residues. V lost 5 bases to trimming and J lost 4 bases; unmatched junction nucleotides: 11. The CDR3 sequence is CASSRSTGTGEYEQYF. DNA of the CDR3: TGTGCCAGCAGTCGATCGACAGGGACAGGGGAGTACGAGCAGTACTTC.

This clonotype was found many times. V is TRBV30 and J is TRBJ1-3; D is unresolved. The CDR3 contains 12 residues. Trimming stripped 6 bases from V and 4 bases from J, with 10 bases between. Germline V gene lookup returns CDR1 GTSNPN and CDR2 SVGIG (reference sequence). In DNA, the CDR3 is TGTGCCTGTTGGGGTTCCGGAAACACCATATATTTT. This encodes CACWGSGNTIYF. The full variable domain, in which reference TRBV30 and TRBJ1-3 provide the parts outside the CDR3, is SQTIHQWPATLVQPVGSPLSLECTVEGTSNPNLYWYRQAAGRGLQLLFYSVGIGQISSEVPQNLSASRPQDRQFILSSKKLLLSDSGFYLCACWGSGNTIYFGEGSWLTVV.

This clonotype was seen ten or more times. DNA for the CDR3: TGCGCCAGCAGCCAAGTCGGGCTACGAGATACGCAGTATTTT. It encodes CASSQVGLRDTQYF. V gene TRBV4-1 combines with J gene TRBJ2-3; D is uncertain. Per the germline V gene, CDR1 is MGHRA and CDR2 is YSYEKL. The CDR3 is made up of 14 amino acids. Trimming pared 1 base from V and 5 bases from J, leaving 10 bases between.

The chain combines TRBV7-9 with TRBJ1-4; D not certain. Germline assignment: CDR1 SEHNR and CDR2 FQNEAQ (reference sequence). The CDR3 has 14 amino acids. Trimming took off 1 base at V and 5 bases at J, with 8 bases between the two ends. The CDR3 region is CASSLGTANEKLFF. The CDR3 nucleotides are TGTGCCAGCAGCTTAGGGACCGCGAATGAAAAACTGTTTTTT.

This chain connects TRBV7-6 to TRBJ1-2; D unclear. Trimming cost V 5 bases and J 3 bases, with 16 bases left between them. This CDR3 spans 15 amino acids. Germline V gene lookup returns CDR1 SGHVS and CDR2 FNYEAQ. CDR3 DNA sequence: TGTGCCAGCAGCAGCCCGATACGGATATACTATGGCTACACCTTC. This encodes CASSSPIRIYYGYTF.

The table lists this clonotype with many counts. The chain is built from TRBV20-1 and TRBJ2-1, with 7 positions matching TRBD2. The CDR3 runs 16 residues. V was clipped by 0 bases and J by 5 bases; unmatched bases: 10. Germline lookup yields CDR1 DFQATT and CDR2 SNEGSKA (reference sequence). CDR3 amino acids: CSARDPGASGDNEQFF. The CDR3 DNA sequence: TGCAGTGCTAGAGACCCCGGAGCCAGCGGGGACAATGAGCAGTTCTTC.

This clonotype has only a few counts. The genes are TRBV2 and TRBJ2-2; D is ambiguous. This CDR3 has 16 residues. Germline V gives CDR1 SNHLY, CDR2 FYNNEI. V was pared by 3 bases and J by 1 base, with 12 bases between. CDR3 protein: CASSEEQLMNTGELFF. CDR3 sequence (DNA): TGTGCCAGCAGTGAGGAACAGCTAATGAACACCGGGGAGCTGTTTTTT.

This chain links TRBV29-1 with TRBJ2-6; D is ambiguous. The CDR3 spans 13 residues. V dropped 7 bases and J dropped 0 bases, with 7 bases sitting between them. From germline, CDR1 is SQVTM and CDR2 ANQGSEA. CDR3 protein: CSASNSGANVLTF. The CDR3 coding sequence is TGCAGCGCATCCAACTCTGGGGCCAACGTCCTGACTTTC.

A few counts support this clonotype. This chain uses TRBV3-1 with TRBJ2-5; no definite D call. The germline V gene has CDR1 LGHDT and CDR2 YNNKEL (reference sequence). The CDR3 has 15 residues. V dropped 4 bases and J dropped 2 bases, with 14 bases sitting between them. The CDR3 here is CASSRVASPQETQYF. The CDR3 DNA sequence: TGTGCCAGCAGCCGCGTAGCCTCCCCACAAGAGACCCAGTACTTC.

This clonotype came up many times. This chain's CDR3 is CASSPGANVLTF. As DNA, the CDR3 is TGTGCCAGCTCACCAGGGGCCAACGTCCTGACTTTC. The chain is built from TRBV18 and TRBJ2-6, with unresolved D. The CDR3 has 12 residues. Germline CDR1 reads KGHSH; CDR2 reads LQKENI. The ends were cut back, 2 bases at V and 4 bases at J, with 0 bases in the middle. Using reference TRBV18 and TRBJ2-6 for the parts outside the CDR3, the full variable domain is NAGVMQNPRHLVRRRGQEARLRCSPMKGHSHVYWYRQLPEEGLKFMVYLQKENIIDESGMPKERFSAEFPKEGPSILRIQQVVRGDSAAYFCASSPGANVLTFGAGSRLTVL.